These T cell receptor beta chains were read from a single sample in a study of tumor-infiltrating lymphocytes in oesophageal squamous cell carcinoma. TCRdb called the PCR reads again in MiXCR, with one record for every CDR3 protein. The data hold approximately 14,000 distinct CDR3 sequences, with 50% observed a single time. The sample comprised esophageal tumor tissue. These receptors all come from a male donor with esophageal squamous cell carcinoma. Both conserved end residues are part of each CDR3. The D gene is left open where the match is weak.

J: .
V: TRBV7-2
D: .
CDR3: CASSPLPYEQYF

J: TRBJ2-7
V: TRBV6-1
D: TRBD2
CDR3: CASSGSGTSSLIRGHEQYF

J: TRBJ2-7
V: TRBV20-1
D: TRBD2
CDR3: CSARKRGSSYEQYF

J: .
V: TRBV7-3
D: TRBD1
CDR3: CASGTGAHNEQFF

J: .
V: TRBV28
D: .
CDR3: CASSLWQAMQETQFF

J: TRBJ1-6
V: TRBV12-3/TRBV12-4
D: TRBD1
CDR3: CASSPRQGDNSPLHF

J: TRBJ1-1
V: TRBV6-5
D: .
CDR3: CASTFKRDTEAFF

J: TRBJ2-3
V: TRBV28
D: .
CDR3: CASTSRDTQYF

J: .
V: TRBV20-1
D: TRBD2
CDR3: CSASRGLAENYEQYF

J: TRBJ2-4
V: TRBV6-6
D: TRBD2
CDR3: CASWKGLLYEQYF

J: TRBJ2-3
V: TRBV6-6
D: .
CDR3: CASSYVRDLRDTQYF

J: TRBJ1-2
V: TRBV25-1
D: TRBD1
CDR3: CASSGDRVYGYTF

J: TRBJ2-3
V: TRBV3-1
D: .
CDR3: CASSQDLGDTQYF

J: TRBJ2-1
V: TRBV12-3/TRBV12-4
D: .
CDR3: CASSLWPNEQFF

J: TRBJ2-1
V: TRBV7-8
D: .
CDR3: CASSFYATGKYNEQFF

J: TRBJ2-7
V: TRBV11-3
D: TRBD1
CDR3: CASGLEQGGTYNEQYF

J: .
V: TRBV11-2
D: .
CDR3: CASSFSSSPFNEQFF

J: TRBJ2-6
V: TRBV6-6
D: .
CDR3: CASSYVRSGANVLTF

J: .
V: TRBV7-8
D: .
CDR3: CASSPIWENEQYF

J: TRBJ2-3
V: TRBV6-1
D: .
CDR3: CASSEEAGGTDTQYF

J: TRBJ2-1
V: TRBV6-1
D: .
CDR3: CASSWAAPADEQFF

J: TRBJ2-1
V: TRBV7-2
D: TRBD2
CDR3: CASSFPTSGNNEQFF

J: TRBJ2-3
V: TRBV28
D: TRBD1
CDR3: CASRTTGPSTDTQYF

J: .
V: TRBV7-8
D: .
CDR3: CASSWAGRETQYF

J: TRBJ2-7
V: TRBV10-2
D: TRBD2
CDR3: CASSDIGGDDEQYF

J: TRBJ1-1
V: TRBV13
D: .
CDR3: CASSAGGTEAFF

J: TRBJ2-3
V: TRBV7-9
D: .
CDR3: CASSWRDSGADTQYF

J: .
V: TRBV28
D: .
CDR3: CASNGGSSYEQYF

J: TRBJ2-7
V: TRBV11-3
D: TRBD2
CDR3: CASSLEGGSGYEQYF

J: TRBJ2-1
V: TRBV7-6
D: TRBD1
CDR3: CASSLGTTGWNEQFF

J: TRBJ2-1
V: TRBV7-2
D: .
CDR3: CASSLEQLLANEQFF

J: .
V: TRBV30
D: .
CDR3: CAWSGPTFRGYTF

J: TRBJ1-5
V: TRBV24-1
D: .
CDR3: CATSDPNIDSNQPQHF

J: TRBJ1-4
V: TRBV7-2
D: .
CDR3: CASSSNMVENEKLFF

J: TRBJ2-1
V: TRBV18
D: TRBD2
CDR3: CASSPSTSGSPYNEQFF

J: TRBJ2-3
V: TRBV10-3
D: .
CDR3: CAIGGRQRTMVDTQYF

J: TRBJ2-3
V: TRBV9
D: TRBD2
CDR3: CASSGGLAGVNTQYF

J: TRBJ1-1
V: TRBV4-1
D: .
CDR3: CASSLSAGDTEAFF

J: TRBJ1-1
V: TRBV5-3
D: .
CDR3: CASSLGRRRTEAFF